This T cell receptor beta chain was observed in a study of neoadjuvant anti-PD-1 for oral cavity cancer. Across the whole study: Patients without progression received a fourth nivolumab dose around day 43, then surgical resection on days 50-56.

Study results and limitations: Only a few patients per response group were TCR-analyzed; validation needed. Treg/Th17 ratio rose with pretreatment blood and fell with post-treatment tumor TCRbeta clonality.

The CDR3 is made up of 15 amino acids. Trimming cost V 3 bases and J 3 bases; bases outside gene matches: 5. From germline, CDR1 is LNHDA and CDR2 SQIVND (reference sequence). On this clone itself: The antigen is unknown.

Most PBMC samples had roughly 0.5 ug input DNA in six replicates. The method was immunoSEQ multiplex PCR; TCRdb's version includes in-frame clones alone and lacks a portion of them. The table lists 55,000 to 75,000 clones, less than 90% of them singletons. Time point given: after neoadjuvant nivolumab, at surgical resection. The chain carries TRBV19 and TRBJ2-7; 10 bases line up with TRBD1. Sequencing used PBMCs, obtained after nivolumab (anti-PD-1) treatment. This TCR came from a person between 40 and 79 years old with oral cavity squamous cell carcinoma. DNA for the CDR3: TGTGCCAGTAGTATGTCGGGACAGGGGAACTACGAGCAGTACTTC. It is translated as CASSMSGQGNYEQYF. The full variable domain, in which reference TRBV19 and TRBJ2-7 provide the parts outside the CDR3, is DGGITQSPKYLFRKEGQNVTLSCEQNLNHDAMYWYRQDPGQGLRLIYYSQIVNDFQKGDIAEGYSVSREKKESFPLTVTSAQKNPTAFYLCASSMSGQGNYEQYFGPGTRLTVT.